The next 9 T cell receptor beta chains were all read from a single sample in a study of blood T cells in healthy people across ages. Then a second PCR, running roughly 7 to 11 cycles, was carried out with a sample-barcoded 5' primer and a J-beta primer mix. Via MiXCR, TCRdb re-called the 5' RACE reads, giving one row per CDR3 protein. Altogether over a million distinct CDR3 sequences are present, roughly 45% being singletons, with the ten largest covering 18%. Sequencing input: blood. The receptors here all came from a woman aged 55-70 years in good health.

In its sample, this clonotype was seen a few times. J is TRBJ2-5 and V is TRBV10-3; the match to TRBD1 covers 8 bases. The CDR3 has 15 amino acids. Germline trimming cut 6 bases from V and 5 bases from J; bases unmatched to any gene: 11. Germline V gene data show CDR1 as ENHRY and CDR2 as SYGVKD. Here the CDR3 reads CAIRADREGGETQYF. The CDR3 nucleotides are TGTGCCATCAGGGCGGACAGGGAAGGTGGGGAGACCCAGTACTTC.

This clonotype was counted between two and nine times. The V gene is TRBV14, the J gene TRBJ2-5, with 14 bases that match TRBD2. Germline V gives CDR1 SGHDN, CDR2 FVKESK. After removal of 9 bases from V and 2 bases from J, the junction contained 11 bases not matched to a gene. This CDR3 contains 17 residues. This CDR3 is CARSGTSGGGSQETQYF. The CDR3 region has the DNA TGTGCCAGATCCGGGACTAGCGGGGGCGGGTCTCAAGAGACCCAGTACTTC.

The gene calls are TRBV28 and TRBJ2-7; the D gene is possibly TRBD1 (6 bases). This CDR3 is built from 14 residues. The V end lost 7 bases, the J end lost 0 bases, and 13 bases lay between the germline ends. Per the germline V gene, CDR1 is MDHEN and CDR2 is SYDVKM. In nucleotides, the CDR3 is TGTGCCAGCAAGATTACAGGGTTCTCCTACGAGCAGTACTTC. Translation gives CASKITGFSYEQYF. Filled out from reference TRBV28 and TRBJ2-7, the complete variable domain reads DVKVTQSSRYLVKRTGEKVFLECVQDMDHENMFWYRQDPGLGLRLIYFSYDVKMKEKGDIPEGYSVSREKKERFSLILESASTNQTSMYLCASKITGFSYEQYFGPGTRLTVT.

The CDR3 loop is CASSLRRDREDYTF. CDR3 DNA: TGTGCCAGCAGCCTCCGCCGAGACAGGGAAGACTACACCTTC. The gene calls are TRBV14 and TRBJ1-2, with 7 positions matching TRBD1. The CDR3 is 14 residues long. Trimming cost V 4 bases and J 10 bases; bases outside gene matches: 12. Germline V gene lookup returns CDR1 SGHDN and CDR2 FVKESK. The variable domain in full, with the rest retrieved from reference TRBV14 and TRBJ1-2, is EAGVTQFPSHSVIEKGQTVTLRCDPISGHDNLYWYRRVMGKEIKFLLHFVKESKQDESGMPNNRFLAERTGGTYSTLKVQPAELEDSGVYFCASSLRRDREDYTFGSGTRLTVV.

The rearrangement joins TRBV3-1 to TRBJ2-1; D may correspond to TRBD1 or TRBD2 (5 bases each). V lost 1 base to trimming and J lost 9 bases, with 25 bases between them. The CDR3 contains 18 residues. The V gene's germline CDR1 is LGHDT and CDR2 YNNKEL (reference sequence). The CDR3 coding sequence is TGTGCCAGCAGCCAAGTTACGTTCGGGACGAGCGGTTACGGTGAGCAGTTCTTC. As protein: CASSQVTFGTSGYGEQFF.

The V gene is TRBV4-2, the J gene TRBJ2-5; no definite D call. The J call may be incorrect, as the DNA end agrees better with TRBJ2-7. This CDR3 comprises 12 residues. Germline CDR1 is LGHNA and CDR2 is YNFKEQ. In nucleotides, the CDR3 is TGTGCCAGCAGCCCCCCGAGGTACGAGCAGTACTTC. Translating it yields CASSPPRYEQYF.

This rearrangement joins TRBV4-2 to TRBJ2-1; 7 nucleotides line up with TRBD1. Germline V CDR1 and CDR2: LGHNA, YNFKEQ. V was clipped by 3 bases and J by 9 bases; unmatched bases: 5. The CDR3 is made up of 13 amino acids. CDR3 bases: TGTGCCAGCAGCCACAAGACAGGGACTGAGCAGTTCTTC. Its translation: CASSHKTGTEQFF.

This clonotype was found many times. V is TRBV27 and J is TRBJ2-1, with D maybe TRBD2 (6 bases). The CDR3 has 14 residues. V lost 3 bases and J 0 bases, leaving 6 bases between the germline ends. CDR1 and CDR2 (germline): MNHEY, SMNVEV (reference sequence). In DNA, the CDR3 is TGTGCCAGCAGTTTGGGGGGCTCCTACAATGAGCAGTTCTTC. Its translation is CASSLGGSYNEQFF.

The chain is built from TRBV9 and TRBJ2-3; 12 bases are shared with TRBD2. The CDR3 totals 16 residues. CDR1 is SGDLS, CDR2 YYNGEE, per germline. Trimming removed 2 bases from V and 3 bases from J; junction bases left unmatched: 4. CDR3 in DNA: TGTGCCAGCAGCGTTTCTAGCGGGAGGGGGACAGATACGCAGTATTTT. Its protein product is CASSVSSGRGTDTQYF.